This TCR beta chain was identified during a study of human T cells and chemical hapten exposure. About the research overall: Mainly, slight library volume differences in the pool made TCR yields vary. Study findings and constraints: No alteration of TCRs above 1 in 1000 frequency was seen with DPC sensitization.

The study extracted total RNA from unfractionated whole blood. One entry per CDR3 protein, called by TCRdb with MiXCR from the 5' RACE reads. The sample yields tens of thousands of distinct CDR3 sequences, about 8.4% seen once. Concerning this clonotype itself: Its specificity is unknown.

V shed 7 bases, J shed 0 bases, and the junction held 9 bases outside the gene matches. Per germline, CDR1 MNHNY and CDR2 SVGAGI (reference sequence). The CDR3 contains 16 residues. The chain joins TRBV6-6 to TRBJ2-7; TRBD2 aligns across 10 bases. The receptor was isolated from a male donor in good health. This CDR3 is CASKDGLAVSSYEQYF. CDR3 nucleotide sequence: TGTGCCAGCAAAGACGGACTAGCGGTCAGCTCCTACGAGCAGTACTTC.